One and the same sample provided the 16 T cell receptor beta chains below, sequenced in a study of shared clonotypes between healthy human individuals. CD45RO-negative cells were positively selected for CCR7, leaving out terminally differentiated effector memory CD45RA+ cells. Sequenced by immunoSEQ multiplex PCR; TCRdb stores in-frame clones only, minus some. The profile shows about 820,000 clones, almost 95% of them singletons. Sequencing was performed on naive CD8+ T cells sorted from blood. Receptors were obtained from a man aged 25-40 years in good health.

V and J are TRBV7-9 and TRBJ2-5, with D uncertain. The CDR3 is 13 amino acids. Germline CDR1 and CDR2: SEHNR and FQNEAQ (reference sequence). Trimming removed 1 base at V and 5 bases at J, with 8 bases between. CDR3 DNA sequence: TGTGCCAGCAGCTTAGGGATAATGGAGACCCAGTACTTC. Amino acids: CASSLGIMETQYF. The entire variable domain, with the rest obtained from reference TRBV7-9 and TRBJ2-5, is as follows: DTGVSQNPRHKITKRGQNVTFRCDPISEHNRLYWYRQTLGQGPEFLTYFQNEAQLEKSRLLSDRFSAERPKGSFSTLEIQRTEQGDSAMYLCASSLGIMETQYFGPGTRLLVL.

V is TRBV11-2 and J is TRBJ2-5, with a weak D call TRBD2 (6 bases). The CDR3 has 15 residues. The germline gives CDR1 SGHAT, CDR2 FQNNGV. Trimming shortened V by 5 bases and J by 5 bases, and 18 bases separated the two germline ends. CDR3 bases: TGTGCCAGCAGCGTAAGGAGGGCCGTTGGGGAGACCCAGTACTTC. This codes for CASSVRRAVGETQYF.

The rearrangement joins TRBV7-2 to TRBJ2-1, with unresolved D. The CDR3 has 13 residues. V dropped 4 bases and J dropped 12 bases, with 16 bases sitting between them. Germline assignment: CDR1 SGHTA and CDR2 FQGNSA. CDR3 residues: CASSSLTSSGQFF. CDR3 nucleotides: TGTGCCAGCAGCTCCCTAACTTCGTCTGGGCAGTTCTTC.

This chain uses TRBV9 with TRBJ1-1; D remains ambiguous. Germline loops: CDR1 SGDLS, CDR2 YYNGEE. This CDR3 is built from 14 residues. Trimming removed 0 bases at V and 6 bases at J, with 12 bases between. CDR3 region: CASSVGEGWAEAFF. The CDR3 coding sequence is TGTGCCAGCAGCGTAGGAGAGGGATGGGCTGAAGCTTTCTTT.

CDR3 DNA: TGTGCCAGCAGCGTATCCGGACTCGGGGAGCTGTTTTTT. Amino acid sequence: CASSVSGLGELFF. V and J are TRBV9 and TRBJ2-2, with D maybe TRBD2 (5 bases). The V end lost 1 base, the J end lost 7 bases, and 8 bases lay between the germline ends. CDR3 size: 13 residues. CDR1 is SGDLS and CDR2 is YYNGEE in the germline V gene.

This clone appeared a single time. The chain employs TRBV9 and TRBJ2-3; TRBD1 aligns across 8 bases. Losses at the gene ends were 3 bases for V and 4 bases for J; bases not matched to a gene: 10. CDR1 is SGDLS and CDR2 is YYNGEE in the germline V gene. The CDR3 is made up of 16 amino acids. The CDR3 sequence is CASSGPGQATPDTQYF. Here the CDR3 DNA reads TGTGCCAGCAGCGGGCCGGGACAGGCCACCCCAGATACGCAGTATTTT.

This rearrangement joins TRBV10-3 to TRBJ1-2; weak D call: TRBD1 (5 bases). The germline CDR1 and CDR2 sequences are ENHRY and SYGVKD. This CDR3 is 12 amino acids long. The V and J ends lost 10 bases and 0 bases respectively, with 9 bases between them. The CDR3 DNA reads TGTGCCACCCGGGGGGCTAACTATGGCTACACCTTC. The encoded protein is CATRGANYGYTF.

This chain uses TRBV29-1 with TRBJ2-7; possibly TRBD2 for D (6 bases). Germline V lookup: CDR1 SQVTM, CDR2 ANQGSEA. Trimming left V 5 bases short and J 0 bases short, with 26 bases between. This CDR3 is built from 18 residues. CDR3 nucleotides: TGCAGCGTTACGGGGGATTACCAGGGATCGGAATTCTCCTACGAGCAGTACTTC. Amino acids: CSVTGDYQGSEFSYEQYF.

The V call is TRBV12-1, the J call TRBJ2-3; the table gives TRBD2 as D, unverified against the DNA. TRBV12-1 is a pseudogene locus. The CDR3 is 17 residues long. The CDR3 protein is CASSFVGRGDPTDTQYF. In nucleotides, the CDR3 is TGTGCCAGCAGCTTTGTCGGGCGGGGCGACCCCACAGATACGCAGTATTTT.

V is TRBV11-2 and J is TRBJ2-1, with 9 positions matching TRBD2. The CDR3 totals 17 residues. Looked up from germline, CDR1 is SGHAT and CDR2 is FQNNGV. The junction had 13 bases not matched to a gene; V was cut back by 4 bases and J by 6 bases. The CDR3 DNA follows: TGTGCCAGCAGCTCGCCCAGTTCACTAGCGGGCGCCAATGAGCAGTTCTTC. Protein sequence: CASSSPSSLAGANEQFF. Combining the CDR3 with reference TRBV11-2 and TRBJ2-1 gives the whole variable domain EAGVAQSPRYKIIEKRQSVAFWCNPISGHATLYWYQQILGQGPKLLIQFQNNGVVDDSQLPKDRFSAERLKGVDSTLKIQPAKLEDSAVYLCASSSPSSLAGANEQFFGPGTRLTVL.

The gene calls are TRBV4-2 and TRBJ2-3; no reliable D call. V shed 0 bases and J shed 0 bases, with 10 bases lying between them. The length of the CDR3 is 16 residues. The V gene's germline CDR1 is LGHNA and CDR2 YNFKEQ. CDR3: CASSQEVTPSTDTQYF. CDR3 DNA: TGTGCCAGCAGCCAAGAGGTCACGCCTAGCACAGATACGCAGTATTTT.

The V and J genes are TRBV11-2 and TRBJ2-1; 7 bases line up with TRBD1. Looked up from germline, CDR1 is SGHAT and CDR2 is FQNNGV. With V trimmed by 5 bases and J by 10 bases, 5 bases remained unmatched. CDR3 size: 12 residues. CDR3 nucleotide sequence: TGTGCCAGCAGCCCACAGGGGCCCGAGCAGTTCTTC. This sequence encodes CASSPQGPEQFF. Variable domain in full (rest from reference TRBV11-2 and TRBJ2-1): EAGVAQSPRYKIIEKRQSVAFWCNPISGHATLYWYQQILGQGPKLLIQFQNNGVVDDSQLPKDRFSAERLKGVDSTLKIQPAKLEDSAVYLCASSPQGPEQFFGPGTRLTVL.

CDR3 loop: CASSWSVSYEQYF. The CDR3 region has the DNA TGTGCCAGCAGTTGGAGCGTCTCCTACGAGCAGTACTTC. V usage is TRBV27 and J usage is TRBJ2-7; no reliable D call. Germline V gene data show CDR1 as MNHEY and CDR2 as SMNVEV (reference sequence). The germline V and J ends were trimmed by 4 bases and 0 bases, with 7 bases remaining between them. CDR3 length equals 13 residues.

The chain couples TRBV7-9 to TRBJ2-1, with 7 bases fitting TRBD2. With 7 bases clipped from V and 5 bases from J, the junction kept 11 bases outside the gene matches. Germline V lookup: CDR1 SEHNR, CDR2 FQNEAQ (reference sequence). CDR3 length: 15 residues. In nucleotides, the CDR3 is TGTGCCAGCATCACACCCCTAGCGGACCACAATGAGCAGTTCTTC. It specifies CASITPLADHNEQFF.

This chain uses TRBV19 with TRBJ2-6; D perhaps matches TRBD1 (6 bases). Trimming shortened V by 7 bases and J by 0 bases, and 22 bases separated the two germline ends. Germline V lookup: CDR1 LNHDA, CDR2 SQIVND (reference sequence). The CDR3 extends over 19 amino acids. The CDR3 loop is CASTDLLRTALSGANVLTF. The DNA of the CDR3 is TGTGCCAGTACCGATTTATTGAGGACAGCCCTCTCTGGGGCCAACGTCCTGACTTTC.

J is TRBJ2-5 and V is TRBV25-1, with 7 bases fitting TRBD1. V trimming: 3 bases; J trimming: 4 bases; junction bases outside the gene matches: 5. The CDR3 contains 14 residues. Germline V gene sequence: CDR1 MGHDK, CDR2 SYGVNS. The DNA of the CDR3 is TGTGCCAGCAGTGATTGGGGACAGCTAGAGACCCAGTACTTC. As protein: CASSDWGQLETQYF. Complete variable domain (other parts from reference TRBV25-1 and TRBJ2-5): EADIYQTPRYLVIGTGKKITLECSQTMGHDKMYWYQQDPGMELHLIHYSYGVNSTEKGDLSSESTVSRIRTEHFPLTLESARPSHTSQYLCASSDWGQLETQYFGPGTRLLVL.